These T cell receptor beta chains were read from a single sample in a study of T cell changes during pregnancy in multiple sclerosis. The method was immunoSEQ multiplex PCR; TCRdb's version includes in-frame clones alone and lacks a portion of them. The data show under 65,000 clones, with nearly 95% seen just once and about 2.8% held by the top ten. This sample comprised CD8+ T cells from peripheral blood mononuclear cells, obtained in the third trimester of pregnancy. These receptors all come from a female donor with multiple sclerosis, enrolled in a pregnancy study. Both conserved end residues are part of each CDR3. Fields, in order: J gene, D gene, V gene, CDR3 protein. D genes are given only for firm matches.

TRBJ2-1 | NA | TRBV28 | CASSPAGTSSYNEQFF
TRBJ2-3 | NA | TRBV9 | CASSADFRQYF
TRBJ1-1 | NA | TRBV21-1 | CASSSPGQGNTEAFF
TRBJ1-5 | NA | TRBV19 | CASNPPGNQPQHF
TRBJ2-2 | NA | TRBV2 | CASRGNTGELFF
TRBJ2-7 | TRBD2 | TRBV10-2 | CASANSGRVEQYF
TRBJ2-7 | TRBD2 | TRBV28 | CASSLAGEGYEQYF
TRBJ2-1 | TRBD2 | TRBV4-1 | CASSQVALAGGSREFF
TRBJ2-1 | TRBD2 | TRBV7-6 | CASSLVPGLAGLLHEQFF
TRBJ1-1 | NA | TRBV19 | CASSPGQMNTEAFF
TRBJ1-4 | TRBD1 | TRBV7-9 | CASSLDRGRPNEKLFF
TRBJ2-3 | NA | TRBV7-7 | CASSRKGESDTQYF
TRBJ2-3 | TRBD1 | TRBV5-5 | CASSLSGGVSTDTQYF
TRBJ2-7 | NA | TRBV4-1 | CASSQYPGEGLYEQYF
TRBJ2-3 | TRBD1 | TRBV7-9 | CASSAVPQGAKDTQYF
TRBJ2-1 | TRBD1 | TRBV27 | CASSPGTGGNEQFF
TRBJ1-2 | NA | TRBV19 | CASSIQAAGAGYTF
TRBJ2-1 | TRBD2 | TRBV13 | CASSLRGSDNEQFF
TRBJ1-1 | NA | TRBV19 | CASDSGGLTEAFF
TRBJ2-1 | NA | TRBV6-4 | CASSKSSWERVSYNEQFF
TRBJ2-3 | NA | TRBV27 | CASSLRGLGTDTQYF
TRBJ1-1 | NA | TRBV7-8 | CASSGDMMNTEAFF
TRBJ1-1 | NA | TRBV13 | CASSFVNTEAFF
TRBJ2-7 | TRBD1 | TRBV27 | CASSANRGREQYF
TRBJ2-6 | NA | TRBV9 | CASSAGSGANVLTF
TRBJ1-4 | NA | TRBV6-4 | CASSVDTGNGREKLFF
TRBJ2-7 | TRBD1 | TRBV5-1 | CASGDRVGEQYF
TRBJ2-1 | NA | TRBV4-1 | CASTASGSSYNEQFF
TRBJ2-3 | TRBD2 | TRBV9 | CASSGGTSGMVDTQYF
TRBJ2-6 | TRBD1 | TRBV15 | CATSRARTGASYEPGANVLTF
TRBJ2-3 | TRBD2 | TRBV9 | CASSDIAGGSTDTQYF
TRBJ2-7 | NA | TRBV14 | CASSPQGYEQYF
TRBJ2-1 | TRBD1 | TRBV11-2 | CASSLGQGISYNEQFF
TRBJ2-5 | TRBD2 | TRBV2 | CASSEGLAGGETQYF
TRBJ2-5 | NA | TRBV7-9 | CASSLAWAAQETQYF
TRBJ2-2 | NA | TRBV2 | CASSERGGTGELFF
TRBJ2-3 | NA | TRBV29-1 | CSVEVTGPADTQYF
TRBJ2-2 | TRBD1 | TRBV4-2 | CASSQGTGSRELFF
TRBJ1-5 | NA | TRBV7-9 | CASSLPGINQPQHF
TRBJ2-7 | TRBD1 | TRBV29-1 | CSVEEGQGRYEQYF
TRBJ2-7 | NA | TRBV14 | CASSQDEALPYEQYF
TRBJ2-6 | NA | TRBV7-9 | CASSLSTGSGANVLTF
TRBJ1-1 | TRBD1 | TRBV9 | CASSPTTGGLTEAFF
TRBJ2-1 | NA | TRBV6-5 | CASSYSGIGHNEQFF
TRBJ1-5 | TRBD1 | TRBV27 | CASSLTGGNQPQHF
TRBJ2-2 | NA | TRBV19 | CASSIEPGNTGELFF
TRBJ2-1 | TRBD2 | TRBV7-9 | CASSLGGSEQFF